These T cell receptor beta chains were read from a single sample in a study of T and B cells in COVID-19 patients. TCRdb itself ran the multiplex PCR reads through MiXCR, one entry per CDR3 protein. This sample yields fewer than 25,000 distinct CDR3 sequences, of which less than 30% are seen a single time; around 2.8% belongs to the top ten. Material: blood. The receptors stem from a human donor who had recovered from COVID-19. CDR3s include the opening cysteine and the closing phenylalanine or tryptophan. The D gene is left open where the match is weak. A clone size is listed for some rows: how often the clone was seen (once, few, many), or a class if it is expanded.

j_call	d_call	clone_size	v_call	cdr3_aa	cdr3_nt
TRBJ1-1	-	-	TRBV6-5	CASSPWGGGWQAFF	TGTGCCAGCAGTCCGTGGGGCGGGGGATGGCAGGCTTTCTTT
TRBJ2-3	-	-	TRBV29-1	CSVGQGTDTQYF	TGCAGCGTTGGGCAGGGTACAGATACGCAGTATTTT
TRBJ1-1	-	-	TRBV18	CASSPLPPGGTEAFF	TGTGCCAGCTCACCACTGCCACCCGGGGGGACTGAAGCTTTCTTT
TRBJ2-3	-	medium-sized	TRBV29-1	CSVEGSTDTQYF	TGCAGCGTTGAGGGTAGCACAGATACGCAGTATTTT
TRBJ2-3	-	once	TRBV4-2	CASSQEASAIITDTQYF	TGTGCCAGCAGCCAAGAAGCCAGCGCTATCATCACAGATACGCAGTATTTT
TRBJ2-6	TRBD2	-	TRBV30	CAWSVRAGVSGGNVLTF	TGTGCCTGGAGTGTAAGGGCGGGAGTATCCGGGGGCAACGTCCTGACTTTC
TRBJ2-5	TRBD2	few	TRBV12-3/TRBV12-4	CASSPQGLAGTETQYF	TGTGCCAGCAGTCCACAGGGACTAGCGGGAACCGAGACCCAGTACTTC
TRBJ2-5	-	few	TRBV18	CASSPQLEYQETQYF	TGTGCCAGCTCACCACAACTAGAGTACCAAGAGACCCAGTACTTC
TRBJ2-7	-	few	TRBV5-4	CASSYDRSSYEQYF	TGTGCCAGCAGCTACGACAGAAGCTCCTACGAGCAGTACTTC
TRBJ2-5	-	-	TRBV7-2	CASSPRRGRQETQYF	TGTGCCAGCAGCCCCCGACGAGGAAGGCAAGAGACCCAGTACTTC
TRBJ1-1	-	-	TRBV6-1	CASSPGQGWTEAFF	TGTGCCAGTTCCCCCGGGCAGGGGTGGACTGAAGCTTTCTTT
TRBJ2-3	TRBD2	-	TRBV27	CASSSSGGAEDTQYF	TGCGCCAGCAGTAGTTCGGGGGGGGCCGAAGATACGCAGTATTTT
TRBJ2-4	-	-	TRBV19	CASSGQGAGNIQYF	TGTGCCAGTAGTGGACAAGGGGCCGGAAACATTCAGTACTTC
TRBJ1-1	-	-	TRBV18	CASSPQNGEAFF	TGTGCCAGCTCACCACAAAACGGTGAAGCTTTCTTT
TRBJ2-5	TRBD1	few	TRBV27	CASSLRGQMTQYF	TGTGCCAGCAGTCTCAGGGGGCAGATGACCCAGTACTTC
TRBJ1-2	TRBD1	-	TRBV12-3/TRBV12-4	CASSLNQGANYGYTF	TGTGCCAGCAGTTTAAACCAGGGGGCTAACTATGGCTACACCTTC
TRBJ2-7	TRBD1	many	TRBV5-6	CASSFRQGRTYEQYF	TGTGCCAGCAGCTTTCGACAGGGCAGGACCTACGAGCAGTACTTC
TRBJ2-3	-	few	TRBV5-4	CASTGPSTDTQYF	TGTGCCAGCACAGGGCCTAGCACAGATACGCAGTATTTT
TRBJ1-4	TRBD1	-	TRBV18	CASTGQGPFANEKLFF	TGTGCCAGCACCGGACAGGGGCCGTTTGCTAATGAAAAACTGTTTTTT
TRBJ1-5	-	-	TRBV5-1	CASSQTGPNQPQHF	TGCGCCAGCAGCCAAACAGGGCCCAATCAGCCCCAGCATTTT
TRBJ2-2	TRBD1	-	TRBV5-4	CASSPTGTNTGELFF	TGTGCCAGCAGCCCGACAGGGACGAACACCGGGGAGCTGTTTTTT
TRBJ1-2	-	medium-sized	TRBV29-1	CSVERTTGNYGYTF	TGCAGCGTTGAAAGGACCACGGGTAACTATGGCTACACCTTC
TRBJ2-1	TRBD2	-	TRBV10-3	CAISDSGRALNEQFF	TGTGCCATCAGTGACAGCGGGAGGGCCCTCAATGAGCAGTTCTTC
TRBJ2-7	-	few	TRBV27	CASSLRTEKSYEQYF	TGTGCCAGCAGTTTAAGGACAGAGAAAAGCTACGAGCAGTACTTC
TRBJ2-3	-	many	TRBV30	CAWRGSTDTQYF	TGTGCCTGGAGAGGTAGCACAGATACGCAGTATTTT
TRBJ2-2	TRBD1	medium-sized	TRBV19	CASSRGQAPSGAGELFF	TGTGCCAGTAGTAGGGGACAGGCACCGAGCGGAGCCGGGGAGCTGTTTTTT
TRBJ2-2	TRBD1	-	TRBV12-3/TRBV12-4	CASSPLGQGVNTGELFF	TGTGCCAGCAGTCCTCTCGGACAGGGGGTAAACACCGGGGAGCTGTTTTTT
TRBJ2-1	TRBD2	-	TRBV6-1	CASSEAPSGGANEQFF	TGTGCCAGCAGTGAAGCTCCTAGCGGGGGGGCAAATGAGCAGTTCTTC
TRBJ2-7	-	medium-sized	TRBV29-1	CSVADGDYEQYF	TGCAGCGTTGCTGACGGCGACTACGAGCAGTACTTC
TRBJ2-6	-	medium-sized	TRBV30	CAWGRDDTGANVLTF	TGTGCCTGGGGGCGAGACGACACCGGGGCCAACGTCCTGACTTTC
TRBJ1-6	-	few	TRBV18	CASSPYRADNSPLHF	TGTGCCAGCTCACCTTACCGGGCCGATAATTCACCCCTCCACTTT
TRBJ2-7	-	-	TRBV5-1	CASSPRDSFYEQYF	TGCGCCAGCTCCCCCCGGGACTCCTTCTACGAGCAGTACTTC
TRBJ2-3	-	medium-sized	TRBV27	CASSPSPSRTDTQYF	TGTGCCAGCAGTCCCTCCCCCAGTAGGACAGATACGCAGTATTTT
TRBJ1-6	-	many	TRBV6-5	CASSPRQGPNSPLHF	TGTGCCAGCAGTCCGCGGCAGGGGCCAAATTCACCCCTCCACTTT
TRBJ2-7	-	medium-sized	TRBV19	CASSPTNYEQYF	TGTGCCAGTAGTCCGACAAACTACGAGCAGTACTTC
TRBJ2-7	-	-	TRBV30	CAWCPSRDGGSYEQYF	TGTGCCTGGTGCCCGTCGCGGGACGGAGGCTCCTACGAGCAGTACTTC
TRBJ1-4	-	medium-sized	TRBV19	CASSPRTNEKLFF	TGTGCCAGTAGTCCAAGAACTAATGAAAAACTGTTTTTT
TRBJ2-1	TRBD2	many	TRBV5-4	CASSLGAGATYNEQFF	TGTGCCAGCAGCTTGGGAGCGGGAGCAACCTACAATGAGCAGTTCTTC
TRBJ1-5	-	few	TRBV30	CAWSAGLSNQPQHF	TGTGCCTGGAGTGCGGGTCTTAGCAATCAGCCCCAGCATTTT
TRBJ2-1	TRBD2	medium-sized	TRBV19	CASSIVLAGNNEQFF	TGTGCCAGTAGTATAGTACTAGCGGGTAACAATGAGCAGTTCTTC
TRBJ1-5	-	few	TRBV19	CASSIGQFNQPQHF	TGTGCCAGTAGTATCGGACAATTCAATCAGCCCCAGCATTTT
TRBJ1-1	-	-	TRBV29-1	CSVGRGKNTEAFF	TGCAGCGTTGGGAGGGGTAAGAACACTGAAGCTTTCTTT
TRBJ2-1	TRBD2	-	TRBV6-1	CASSRGLAGGPGNEQFF	TGTGCCAGCAGTCGAGGACTAGCGGGGGGCCCCGGCAATGAGCAGTTCTTC
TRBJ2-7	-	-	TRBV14	CASSQGNPFYEQYF	TGTGCCAGCAGCCAAGGGAACCCCTTTTACGAGCAGTACTTC
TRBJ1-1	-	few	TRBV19	CASSIAYGAAPEAFF	TGTGCCAGTAGTATAGCTTACGGGGCAGCCCCTGAAGCTTTCTTT
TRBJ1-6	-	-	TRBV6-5	CASDLGLLNSSLHF	TGTGCCAGCGATTTGGGACTTCTCAATTCATCCCTCCACTTT
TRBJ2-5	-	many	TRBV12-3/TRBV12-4	CASSFSRGQETQYF	TGTGCCAGCAGTTTTTCGCGGGGCCAAGAGACCCAGTACTTC
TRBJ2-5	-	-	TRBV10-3	CAISVVEGLLETQYF	TGTGCCATCAGTGTAGTGGAAGGTCTTCTGGAGACCCAGTACTTC
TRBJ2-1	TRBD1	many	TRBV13	CASSPSGTGDNEQFF	TGTGCCAGCAGCCCATCCGGGACAGGGGACAATGAGCAGTTCTTC
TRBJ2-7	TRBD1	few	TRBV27	CASGDRDQYEQYF	TGTGCCAGCGGAGACAGGGACCAGTACGAGCAGTACTTC
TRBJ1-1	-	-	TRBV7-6	CASSLGTEATEAFF	TGTGCCAGCAGCTTAGGTACGGAGGCCACTGAAGCTTTCTTT
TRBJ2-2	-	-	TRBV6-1	CASSPPPTNTGELFF	TGTGCCAGCAGTCCCCCACCTACGAACACCGGGGAGCTGTTTTTT
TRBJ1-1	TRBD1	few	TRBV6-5	CASSYGTDTTEAFF	TGTGCCAGCAGTTATGGGACAGATACGACTGAAGCTTTCTTT
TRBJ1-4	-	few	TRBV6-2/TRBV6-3	CASRPRPGTPTNEKLFF	TGTGCCAGCAGGCCGCGGCCGGGGACACCAACTAATGAAAAACTGTTTTTT
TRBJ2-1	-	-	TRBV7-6	CASSLRGGQGDNEQFF	TGTGCCAGCAGCTTAAGGGGGGGCCAGGGGGACAATGAGCAGTTCTTC
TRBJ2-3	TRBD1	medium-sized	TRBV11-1	CASRRQGPDTQYF	TGTGCCAGCAGAAGACAGGGTCCAGATACGCAGTATTTT
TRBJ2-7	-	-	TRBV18	CASSPAGPGGYEQYF	TGTGCCAGCTCACCAGCAGGGCCGGGCGGCTACGAGCAGTACTTC